This T cell receptor beta chain was profiled in a study of blood T cell repertoires in COVID-19. Study details: Acute-phase and convalescent COVID-19 samples originated in the United States, Italy and Spain. T cells, B-cell-depleted T cells, or PBMCs supplied cDNA or gDNA.

Original analysis: Amplification with reference gene primers provided the estimates of nucleated cell counts. Repertoires were generated with immunoSEQ multiplex PCR, while TCRdb's copy carries only in-frame clones and drops some. V, J and clone size are taken as reported in that table, and D and trimming were inferred from the DNA itself. There are fewer than 200,000 clones in the sample; around 89% occur only once, and 6% lies in the top ten. With 4 bases removed from V and 6 bases from J, the gap between germline ends came to 19 bases. The V gene's germline CDR1 is SGHNT and CDR2 YYREEE (reference sequence). This CDR3 is 15 amino acids long.

V gene TRBV5-4 combines with J gene TRBJ1-2; a weak D match, TRBD1 (6 bases). Sequenced material: peripheral blood. The TCR was taken from a man aged 35-49 years with active or convalescent COVID-19. CDR3 loop: CASSQPSGTGHGYTF. For the CDR3, the DNA is TGTGCCAGCAGCCAACCCTCGGGAACAGGGCATGGCTACACCTTC.